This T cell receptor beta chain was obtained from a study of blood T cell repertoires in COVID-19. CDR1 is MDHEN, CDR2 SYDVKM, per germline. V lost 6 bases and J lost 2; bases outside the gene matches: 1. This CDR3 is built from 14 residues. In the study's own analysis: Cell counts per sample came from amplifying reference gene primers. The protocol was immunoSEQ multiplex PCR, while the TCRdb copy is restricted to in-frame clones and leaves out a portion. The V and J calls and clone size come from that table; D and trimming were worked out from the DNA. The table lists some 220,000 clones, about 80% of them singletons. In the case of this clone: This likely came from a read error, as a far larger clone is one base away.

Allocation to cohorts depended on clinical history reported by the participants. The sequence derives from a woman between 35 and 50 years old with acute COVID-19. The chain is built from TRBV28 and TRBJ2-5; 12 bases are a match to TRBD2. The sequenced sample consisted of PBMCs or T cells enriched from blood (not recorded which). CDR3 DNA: TGTGCCAGCAGACTAGCGGGAGGACAAGAGACCCAGTACTTC. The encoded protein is CASRLAGGQETQYF.